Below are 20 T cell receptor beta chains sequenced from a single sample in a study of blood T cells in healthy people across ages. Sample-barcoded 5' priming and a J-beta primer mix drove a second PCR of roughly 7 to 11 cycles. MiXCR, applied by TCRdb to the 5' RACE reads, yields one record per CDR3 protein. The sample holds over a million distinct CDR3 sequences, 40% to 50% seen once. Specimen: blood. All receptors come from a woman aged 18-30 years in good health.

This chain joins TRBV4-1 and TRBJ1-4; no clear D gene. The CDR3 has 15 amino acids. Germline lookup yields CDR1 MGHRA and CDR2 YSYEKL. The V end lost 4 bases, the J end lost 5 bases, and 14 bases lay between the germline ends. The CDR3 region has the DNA TGCGCCAGCAGCCCACGCTCGGTCGGGAATGAAAAACTGTTTTTT. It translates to CASSPRSVGNEKLFF.

CDR3 sequence: CASSVGPNHYRGGGPDTQYF. The CDR3 DNA reads TGTGCCAGCAGCGTAGGCCCCAACCACTACCGTGGGGGGGGGCCAGATACGCAGTATTTT. The V call is TRBV9, the J call TRBJ2-3; tentatively, D is TRBD2 (7 bases). V gave up 0 bases and J gave up 4 bases, with 27 bases separating them. CDR3 length: 20 amino acids. Germline V gene sequence: CDR1 SGDLS, CDR2 YYNGEE.

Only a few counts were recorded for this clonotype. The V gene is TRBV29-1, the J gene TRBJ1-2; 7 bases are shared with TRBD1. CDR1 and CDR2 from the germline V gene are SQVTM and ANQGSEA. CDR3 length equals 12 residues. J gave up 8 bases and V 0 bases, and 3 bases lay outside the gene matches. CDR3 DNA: TGCAGCGTTGAAGATCAGGGGGGGGGCTACACCTTC. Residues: CSVEDQGGGYTF.

The CDR3 region is CASRRTGNYNEQFF. The CDR3 nucleotides are TGTGCCAGCAGGAGGACAGGGAACTACAATGAGCAGTTCTTC. The V and J genes are TRBV6-2 or TRBV6-3 and TRBJ2-1, with 8 bases aligning to TRBD1. The V gene end was trimmed by 6 bases and the J gene end by 3 bases; junction bases not matched to a gene: 4. There are 14 residues in the CDR3. The V gene's germline CDR1 is MNHEY and CDR2 SVGEGT.

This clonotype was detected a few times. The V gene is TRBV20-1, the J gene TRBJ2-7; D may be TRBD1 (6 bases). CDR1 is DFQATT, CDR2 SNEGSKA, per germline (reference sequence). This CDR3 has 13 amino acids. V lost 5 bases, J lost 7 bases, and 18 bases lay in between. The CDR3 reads CSAPETGLGEQYF. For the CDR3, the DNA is TGCAGTGCTCCAGAAACAGGGCTTGGGGAGCAGTACTTC.

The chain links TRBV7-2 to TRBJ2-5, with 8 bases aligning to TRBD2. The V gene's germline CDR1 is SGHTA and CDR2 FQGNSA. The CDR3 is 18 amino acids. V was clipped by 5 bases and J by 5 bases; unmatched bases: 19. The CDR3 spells CASSPYSGVSQPGETQYF. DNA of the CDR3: TGTGCCAGCAGCCCCTATAGCGGGGTGTCCCAACCGGGGGAGACCCAGTACTTC. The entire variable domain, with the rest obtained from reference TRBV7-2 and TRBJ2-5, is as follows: GAGVSQSPSNKVTEKGKDVELRCDPISGHTALYWYRQSLGQGLEFLIYFQGNSAPDKSGLPSDRFSAERTGGSVSTLTIQRTQQEDSAVYLCASSPYSGVSQPGETQYFGPGTRLLVL.

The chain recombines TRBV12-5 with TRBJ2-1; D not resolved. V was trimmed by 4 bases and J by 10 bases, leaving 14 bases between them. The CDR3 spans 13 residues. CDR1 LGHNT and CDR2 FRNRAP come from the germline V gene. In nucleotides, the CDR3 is TGTGCTAGTGGTTCGATACTCGCACGGGAGCAGTTCTTC. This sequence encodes CASGSILAREQFF. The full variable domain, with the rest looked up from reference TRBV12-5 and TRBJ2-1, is DARVTQTPRHKVTEMGQEVTMRCQPILGHNTVFWYRQTMMQGLELLAYFRNRAPLDDSGMPKDRFSAEMPDATLATLKIQPSEPRDSAVYFCASGSILAREQFFGPGTRLTVL.

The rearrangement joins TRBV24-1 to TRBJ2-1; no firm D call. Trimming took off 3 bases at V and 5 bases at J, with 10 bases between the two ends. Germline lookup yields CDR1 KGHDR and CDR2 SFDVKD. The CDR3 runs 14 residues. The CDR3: CATSDRFGNNEQFF. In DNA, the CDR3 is TGTGCCACCAGTGATCGGTTTGGAAACAATGAGCAGTTCTTC.

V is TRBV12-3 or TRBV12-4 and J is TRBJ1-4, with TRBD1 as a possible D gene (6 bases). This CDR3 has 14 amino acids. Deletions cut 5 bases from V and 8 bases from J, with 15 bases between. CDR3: CASSLGGISEKLFF. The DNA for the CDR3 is TGTGCCAGCAGTCTAGGGGGGATCTCGGAAAAACTGTTTTTT.

The chain's CDR3 is CASSFGGAGNEQYF. The DNA for the CDR3 is TGTGCCAGCAGCTTCGGGGGGGCGGGAAATGAGCAGTACTTC. The chain uses TRBV7-9 and TRBJ2-5, with 8 bases identical to TRBD2. The CDR3 contains 14 residues. The V gene end was trimmed by 3 bases and the J gene end by 11 bases; junction bases not matched to a gene: 11. The germline V gene encodes CDR1 SEHNR and CDR2 FQNEAQ (reference sequence).

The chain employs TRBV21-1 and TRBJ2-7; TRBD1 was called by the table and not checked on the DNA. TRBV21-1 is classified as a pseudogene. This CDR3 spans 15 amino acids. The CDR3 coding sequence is TGTGCCAGCAGCAAGGGGACAGACCCTTCCTACGAGCAGTACTTC. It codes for CASSKGTDPSYEQYF.

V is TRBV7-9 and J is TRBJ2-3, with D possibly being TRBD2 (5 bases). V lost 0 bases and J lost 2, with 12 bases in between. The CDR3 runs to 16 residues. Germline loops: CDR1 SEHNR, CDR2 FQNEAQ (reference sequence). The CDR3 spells CASSLAAGKYTDTQYF. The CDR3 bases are TGTGCCAGCAGCTTAGCGGCCGGGAAATACACAGATACGCAGTATTTT.

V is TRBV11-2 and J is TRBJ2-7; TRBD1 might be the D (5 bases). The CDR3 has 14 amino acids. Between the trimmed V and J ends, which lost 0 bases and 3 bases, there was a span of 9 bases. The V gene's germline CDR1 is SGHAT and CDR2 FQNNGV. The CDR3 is CASSLEGEFYEQYF. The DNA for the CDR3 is TGTGCCAGCAGCTTAGAAGGGGAATTCTACGAGCAGTACTTC.

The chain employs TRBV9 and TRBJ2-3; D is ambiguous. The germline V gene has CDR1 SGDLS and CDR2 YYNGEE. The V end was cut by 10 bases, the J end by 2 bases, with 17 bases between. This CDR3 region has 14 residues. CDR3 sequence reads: CAAAPSRITDTQYF. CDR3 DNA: TGTGCCGCCGCCCCGAGTAGGATCACAGATACGCAGTATTTT.

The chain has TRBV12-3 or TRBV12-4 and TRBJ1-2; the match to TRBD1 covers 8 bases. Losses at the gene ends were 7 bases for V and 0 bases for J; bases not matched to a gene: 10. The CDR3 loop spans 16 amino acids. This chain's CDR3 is CASTTMDRAPNYGYTF. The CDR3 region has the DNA TGTGCCAGCACCACAATGGACAGGGCCCCTAACTATGGCTACACCTTC.

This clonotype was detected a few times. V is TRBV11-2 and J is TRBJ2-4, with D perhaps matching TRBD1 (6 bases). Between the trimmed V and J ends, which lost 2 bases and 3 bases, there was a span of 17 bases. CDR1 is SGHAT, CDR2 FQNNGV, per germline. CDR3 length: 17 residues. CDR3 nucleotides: TGTGCCAGCAGCTTACCCTCAGGGGCATCCTTCAAAAACATTCAGTACTTC. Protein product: CASSLPSGASFKNIQYF.

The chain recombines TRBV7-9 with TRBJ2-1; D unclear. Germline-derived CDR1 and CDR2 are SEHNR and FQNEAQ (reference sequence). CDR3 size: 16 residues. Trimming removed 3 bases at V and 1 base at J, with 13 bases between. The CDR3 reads CASSFDLGGSYNEQFF. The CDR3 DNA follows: TGTGCCAGCAGCTTTGATTTGGGCGGTTCCTACAATGAGCAGTTCTTC.

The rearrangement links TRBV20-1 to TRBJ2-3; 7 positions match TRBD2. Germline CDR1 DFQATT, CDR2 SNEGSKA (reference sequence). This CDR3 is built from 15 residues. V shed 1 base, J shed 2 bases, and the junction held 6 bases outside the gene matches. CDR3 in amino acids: CSARGGSDPTDTQYF. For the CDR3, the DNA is TGCAGTGCTAGAGGCGGGAGTGATCCCACAGATACGCAGTATTTT.

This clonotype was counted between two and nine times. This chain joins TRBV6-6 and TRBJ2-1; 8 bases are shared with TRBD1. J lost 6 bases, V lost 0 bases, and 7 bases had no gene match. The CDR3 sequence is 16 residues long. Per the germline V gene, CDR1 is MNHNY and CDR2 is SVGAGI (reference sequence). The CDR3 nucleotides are TGTGCCAGCAGTTACTCGAGTCGAGACAGGGGCAATGAGCAGTTCTTC. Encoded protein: CASSYSSRDRGNEQFF.

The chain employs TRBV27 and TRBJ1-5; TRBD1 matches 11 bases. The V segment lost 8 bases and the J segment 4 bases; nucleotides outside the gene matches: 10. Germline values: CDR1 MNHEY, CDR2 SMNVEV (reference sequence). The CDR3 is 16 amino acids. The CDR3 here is CASGRTGGAGNQPQHF. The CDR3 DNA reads TGTGCCAGCGGCCGGACAGGGGGCGCCGGTAATCAGCCCCAGCATTTT.